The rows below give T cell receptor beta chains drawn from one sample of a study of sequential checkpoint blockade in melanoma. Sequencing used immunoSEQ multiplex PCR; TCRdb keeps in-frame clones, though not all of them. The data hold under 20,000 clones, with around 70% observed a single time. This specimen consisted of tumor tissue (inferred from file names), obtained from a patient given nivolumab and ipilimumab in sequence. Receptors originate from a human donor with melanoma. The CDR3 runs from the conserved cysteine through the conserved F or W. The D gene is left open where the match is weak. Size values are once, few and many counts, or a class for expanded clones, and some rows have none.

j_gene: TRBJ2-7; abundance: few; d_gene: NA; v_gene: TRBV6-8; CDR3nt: TGTGCCAGCAGAAGCACGACCTACGAGCAGTACTTC; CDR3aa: CASRSTTYEQYF
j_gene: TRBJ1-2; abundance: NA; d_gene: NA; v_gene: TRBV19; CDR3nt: TGTGCCAGTAGTACGGGGTCTCACTATGGCTACACCTTC; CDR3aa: CASSTGSHYGYTF
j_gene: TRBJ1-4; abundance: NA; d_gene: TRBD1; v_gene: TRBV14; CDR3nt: TGTGCCAGCAGCTCCGGACAGGGGGCCCAAAAACTGTTTTTT; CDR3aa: CASSSGQGAQKLFF
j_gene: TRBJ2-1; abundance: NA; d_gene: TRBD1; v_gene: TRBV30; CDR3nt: TGTGCCTGGAGCTCGGGACAGGGATTTTTGGGTGAGCAGTTCTTC; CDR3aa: CAWSSGQGFLGEQFF
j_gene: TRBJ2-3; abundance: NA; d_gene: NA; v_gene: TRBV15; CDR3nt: TGTGCCACCAGCAGAGAAAGGGTTCCAGATACGCAGTATTTT; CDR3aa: CATSRERVPDTQYF
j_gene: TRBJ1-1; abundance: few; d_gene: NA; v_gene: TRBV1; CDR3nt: TGCGCCAGCAGCTTGGGTGCCAGGAAAGCTTTCTTT; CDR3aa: CASSLGARKAFF
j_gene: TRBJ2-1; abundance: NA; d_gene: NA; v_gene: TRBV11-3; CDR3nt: TGTGCCAGCAGCGGTAGCGGCGGCTCCTACAATGAGCAGTTCTTC; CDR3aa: CASSGSGGSYNEQFF
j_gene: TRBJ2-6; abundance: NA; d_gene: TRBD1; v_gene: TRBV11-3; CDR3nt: TGTGCCAGCAGCTTAGGAGGGACAGGGGTCGGGGCCAACGTCCTGACTTTC; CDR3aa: CASSLGGTGVGANVLTF
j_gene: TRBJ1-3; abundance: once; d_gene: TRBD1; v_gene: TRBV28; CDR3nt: TGTGCCAGCAGTGACAGGGACGGAAACACCATATATTTT; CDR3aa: CASSDRDGNTIYF
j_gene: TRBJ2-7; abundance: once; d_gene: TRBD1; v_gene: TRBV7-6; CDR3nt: TGTGCCAGCAGCCAAGATATTGAGACAGGGGCCTACGAGCAGTACTTC; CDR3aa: CASSQDIETGAYEQYF
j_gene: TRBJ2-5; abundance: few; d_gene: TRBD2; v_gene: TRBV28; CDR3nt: TGTGCCAGCAGCGAGCGGGGGGGTCCGAGAGAGACCCAGTACTTC; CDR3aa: CASSERGGPRETQYF
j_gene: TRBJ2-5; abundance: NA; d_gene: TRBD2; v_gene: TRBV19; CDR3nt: TGTGCCAGTAGTATGGCTAGCGGGAGCCTCGGAGAGACCCAGTACTTC; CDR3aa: CASSMASGSLGETQYF
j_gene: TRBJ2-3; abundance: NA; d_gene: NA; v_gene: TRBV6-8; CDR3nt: TGTGCCAGCAGTGTTGGGGCGGGGAGCACAGATACGCAGTATTTT; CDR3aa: CASSVGAGSTDTQYF
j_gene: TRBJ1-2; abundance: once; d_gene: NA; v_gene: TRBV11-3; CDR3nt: TGTGCCAGCAGACCCCTGGGAGCGGTTAGCTATGGCTACACCTTC; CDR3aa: CASRPLGAVSYGYTF
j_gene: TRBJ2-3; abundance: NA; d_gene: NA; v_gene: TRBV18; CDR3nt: TGTGCCAGCTCCACGCCCTTCACAGATACGCAGTATTTT; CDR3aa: CASSTPFTDTQYF
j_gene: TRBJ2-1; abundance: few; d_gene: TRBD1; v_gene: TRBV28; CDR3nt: TGTGCCAGCTTAGGACAGGGGGCTTGGTACAATGAGCAGTTCTTC; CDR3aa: CASLGQGAWYNEQFF
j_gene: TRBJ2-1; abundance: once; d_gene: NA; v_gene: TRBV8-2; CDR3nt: TGTGCCAGCAGTTTATCTGAGCGGGGGAAGTACAATGAGCAGTTCTTC; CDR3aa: CASSLSERGKYNEQFF
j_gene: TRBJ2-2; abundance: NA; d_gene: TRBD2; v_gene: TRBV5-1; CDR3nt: TGCGCCACCGGACTAGCGGATAACACCGGGGAGCTGTTTTTT; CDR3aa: CATGLADNTGELFF
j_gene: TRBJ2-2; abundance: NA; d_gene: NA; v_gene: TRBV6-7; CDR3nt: TGTGCCAGCAGTTACTTTGTAGGGGGAGGCGGGGAGCTGTTTTTT; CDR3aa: CASSYFVGGGGELFF
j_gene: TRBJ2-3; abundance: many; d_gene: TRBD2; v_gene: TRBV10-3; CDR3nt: TGTGCCATCAGTGAGACCGTAGCGGGGGGTTCTCGCACAGATACGCAGTATTTT; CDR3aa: CAISETVAGGSRTDTQYF
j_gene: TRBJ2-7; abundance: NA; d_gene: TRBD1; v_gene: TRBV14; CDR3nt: TGTGCCAGCAGCGACAGACCGGGACAGGGACGCTACGAGCAGTACTTC; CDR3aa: CASSDRPGQGRYEQYF
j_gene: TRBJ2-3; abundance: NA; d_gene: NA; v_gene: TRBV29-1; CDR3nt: TGCAGCTACCCCCAGCCTAGCACAGATACGCAGTATTTT; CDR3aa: CSYPQPSTDTQYF
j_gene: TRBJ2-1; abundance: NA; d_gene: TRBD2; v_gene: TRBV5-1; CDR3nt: TGCGCCAGCAGCTTTAACGGGGGGACCTACAATGAGCAGTTCTTC; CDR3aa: CASSFNGGTYNEQFF
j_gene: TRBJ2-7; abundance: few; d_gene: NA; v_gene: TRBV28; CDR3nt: TGTGCCAGCAGGTTAGGGCCATGGAGGGCCTACGAGCAGTACTTC; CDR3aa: CASRLGPWRAYEQYF
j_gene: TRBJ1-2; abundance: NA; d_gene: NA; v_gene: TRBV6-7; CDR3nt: TGTGCCAGCAGTGAATGGGCAGACTATGGCTACACCTTC; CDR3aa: CASSEWADYGYTF
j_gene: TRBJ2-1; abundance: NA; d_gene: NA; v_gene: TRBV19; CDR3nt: TGTGCCAGTAGTAAAGCTCGCGAGCAGTTCTTC; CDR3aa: CASSKAREQFF
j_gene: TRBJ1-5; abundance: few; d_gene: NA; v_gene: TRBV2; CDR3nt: TGTGCCAGCTGCTTCGGAAAGGGTTATAGCAATCAGCCCCAGCATTTT; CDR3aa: CASCFGKGYSNQPQHF
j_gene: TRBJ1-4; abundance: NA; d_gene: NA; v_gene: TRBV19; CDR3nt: TGTGCCAGTAGTGTAGGGACTTCTAATGAAAAACTGTTTTTT; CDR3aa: CASSVGTSNEKLFF
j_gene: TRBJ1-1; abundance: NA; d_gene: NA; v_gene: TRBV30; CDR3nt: TGTGCCTGGAGGGGGCACACTGAAGCTTTCTTT; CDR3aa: CAWRGHTEAFF
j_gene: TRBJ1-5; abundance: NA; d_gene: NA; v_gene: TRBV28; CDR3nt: TGTGCCAGCAGGCTAGGAGGGGGTAGCAATCAGCCCCAGCATTTT; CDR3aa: CASRLGGGSNQPQHF
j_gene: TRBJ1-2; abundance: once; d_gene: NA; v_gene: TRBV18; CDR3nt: TGTGCCAGCTCAGCCGGGACCAACTATGGCTACACCTTC; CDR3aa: CASSAGTNYGYTF
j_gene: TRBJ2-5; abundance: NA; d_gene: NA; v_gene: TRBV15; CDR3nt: TGTGCCACCAGCAGAGTGGGAAACCAAGAGACCCAGTACTTC; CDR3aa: CATSRVGNQETQYF